Listed here are 11 T cell receptor beta chains from one sample, sequenced in a study of T cells in women clearing cervical HPV infection (dated by TCRdb to 2016 to 2019). Library generation was performed with the immunoSEQ multiplex PCR assay. The table was pulled from immuneACCESS by TCRdb, which kept in-frame rearrangements only. Such tables lose some clones; where checked, under half of the loss comes from unresolved V genes, and the rest has no known cause. The sample's clone listing holds roughly 20,000 clones. 4.5% to 6.5% of the sample is in the top ten clones. Sequencing input: blood buffy coat. These receptor sequences come from a woman between 18 and 70 years old with a cervical HPV16 infection that either progressed to CIN3+ or cleared (not recorded which).

A note on this clone: Read data end 3 residues before the CDR3 end; the end is taken from the germline J gene. The J gene is TRBJ1-1, the V gene TRBV6-2 or TRBV6-3, with a tentative D call TRBD1 (6 bases). CDR1 is MNHEY and CDR2 is SVGEGT in the germline V gene. V was pared by 6 bases and J by 1 base, with 12 bases between. The CDR3 consists of 14 residues. Incomplete CDR3 DNA: TGTGCCAGCAGACTTCCGACAGGGAACACTGAA. Translating it yields CASRLPTGNTE. The whole CDR3 sequence reads CASRLPTGNTEAFF.

With respect to this clone: The read gets to within 3 residues of the CDR3 end, and the germline J gene fills in the rest. The chain carries TRBV4-1 and TRBJ2-5; unclear D gene. CDR1 is MGHRA, CDR2 YSYEKL, per germline. Deletions cut 0 bases from V and 4 bases from J, with 12 bases between. The CDR3 extends over 15 amino acids. The CDR3 loop reads CASSQDEGFGETQYF. The covered CDR3 bases are TGCGCCAGCAGCCAAGATGAAGGGTTTGGAGAGACC.

According to its frequency, this clone is medium-sized (0.01 to 0.1%). The sequenced part of the CDR3 DNA is TGCAGCGTTCGCAGGGGGAACACCGGGGAG. It yields the protein CSVRRGNTGE. The whole CDR3 sequence reads CSVRRGNTGELFF. This chain links TRBV29-1 with TRBJ2-2, with D possibly matching TRBD1 (6 bases). The read falls 3 residues short of the CDR3 end, and the missing part is taken from the germline J gene. V was shortened by 5 bases and J by 1 base, with 8 bases between the two germline ends. The V gene's germline CDR1 is SQVTM and CDR2 ANQGSEA. The CDR3 extends over 13 amino acids.

CDR3 DNA, as far as it was read: TGTGCCAGCAGTGAAGGAAGGGTGGACTCTGGGGCCAACGTC. Protein sequence: CASSEGRVDSGANV. The CDR3 in its entirety is CASSEGRVDSGANVLTF. This chain uses TRBV6-1 with TRBJ2-6; D ambiguous. Coverage ceases 3 residues before the CDR3 finishes, and the germline J gene fills in the end. V dropped 1 base and J dropped 0 bases, with 10 bases sitting between them. Germline V gene lookup returns CDR1 MNHNS and CDR2 SASEGT. The CDR3 totals 17 residues.

Comment on this clone: Sequence at one end of the junction differs from germline and may be a read error. The sequence runs out 3 residues before the end of the CDR3; the remainder is reconstructed from the germline J gene. At the DNA level, this CDR3 is encoded by other sequences in the same sample as well. The J gene is TRBJ1-5, the V gene TRBV4-1; a weak D match, TRBD1 (6 bases). This CDR3 is 17 amino acids long. Looked up from germline, CDR1 is MGHRA and CDR2 is YSYEKL. The sequenced part of the CDR3 DNA is TGCGCCAGCAGCCTCCTGCCGGGGGGCGCGGGCAATCAACCC. It encodes CASSLLPGGAGNQP. The whole CDR3 region reads CASSLLPGGAGNQPQHF.

Remarks on this clone: At one end the junction does not follow the germline gene, possibly because of a read error. The CDR3 goes on 3 residues after the read ends, and that part is filled in from the germline J gene. The chain uses TRBV4-2 and TRBJ2-7, with D possibly matching TRBD2 (5 bases). The CDR3 totals 15 residues. In germline, CDR1 is LGHNA, CDR2 YNFKEQ. The CDR3 sequence is CASSPWTETTYEQYF. Incomplete CDR3 DNA: TGCGCCAGCAGCCCCTGGACGGAGACTACCTACGAG.

Comments on this clone: Coverage ceases 3 residues before the CDR3 finishes, and the germline J gene fills in the end. The chain couples TRBV30 to TRBJ1-5; weak D call: TRBD1 (6 bases). CDR1 and CDR2 (germline): GTSNPN, SVGIG (reference sequence). The ends were cut back, 0 bases at V and 0 bases at J, with 9 bases in the middle. This CDR3 is built from 15 residues. The chain's CDR3 is CAWSVGQYSNQPQHF. Partial CDR3 DNA: TGTGCCTGGAGTGTAGGACAGTATAGCAATCAGCCC.

For this clone: The read ends 3 residues before the CDR3 terminus; that terminus is restored from the germline J gene. The chain employs TRBV5-4 and TRBJ2-5; 10 positions match TRBD1. The CDR3 spans 15 residues. Germline V lookup: CDR1 SGHNT, CDR2 YYREEE (reference sequence). V trimming: 4 bases; J trimming: 2 bases; junction bases outside the gene matches: 5. CDR3 protein: CASSRRTGGQETQYF. The sequenced part of the CDR3 DNA is TGTGCCAGCAGCAGGAGGACAGGGGGACAAGAGACC. The full variable domain, with the rest looked up from reference TRBV5-4 and TRBJ2-5, is ETGVTQSPTHLIKTRGQQVTLRCSSQSGHNTVSWYQQALGQGPQFIFQYYREEENGRGNFPPRFSGLQFPNYSSELNVNALELDDSALYLCASSRRTGGQETQYFGPGTRLLVL.

Turning to this clone: The sequence runs out 3 residues before the end of the CDR3; the remainder is reconstructed from the germline J gene. The chain carries TRBV2 and TRBJ2-1; D possibly corresponds to TRBD1 (5 bases). Germline CDR1 is SNHLY and CDR2 is FYNNEI. The CDR3 loop spans 12 amino acids. V dropped 6 bases and J dropped 7 bases, with 10 bases sitting between them. This CDR3 reads CASRIAGNEQFF. Incomplete CDR3 DNA: TGTGCCAGCAGAATCGCAGGGAATGAG. Supplemented by reference TRBV2 and TRBJ2-1, the full variable domain reads EPEVTQTPSHQVTQMGQEVILRCVPISNHLYFYWYRQILGQKVEFLVSFYNNEISEKSEIFDDQFSVERPDGSNFTLKIRSTKLEDSAMYFCASRIAGNEQFFGPGTRLTVL.

Notes on this clone: The read terminates 3 residues before the CDR3 end, so the remaining end is supplied by the germline J gene. V usage is TRBV4-1 and J usage is TRBJ2-3; maybe TRBD1 (5 bases). The germline V gene encodes CDR1 MGHRA and CDR2 YSYEKL. The CDR3 has 15 residues. The V end lost 0 bases, the J end lost 3 bases, and 10 bases lay between the germline ends. The sequenced part of the CDR3 DNA is TGCGCCAGCAGCCAAGATTCTCAGGGAACAGATACG. It specifies CASSQDSQGTDT. In full, the CDR3 is CASSQDSQGTDTQYF.

In regard to this clone: The read falls 3 residues short of the CDR3 end, and the missing part is taken from the germline J gene. V usage is TRBV2 and J usage is TRBJ2-1; 9 bases map to TRBD1. The trim removed 7 bases at V and 5 bases at J, leaving 12 bases unmatched. This CDR3 has 16 residues. Germline CDR1 SNHLY, CDR2 FYNNEI. The part of the CDR3 DNA that was read is TGTGCCAGCACTCTTTATCGGGACAGGGATGACAATGAG. Protein product: CASTLYRDRDDNE. The entire CDR3 sequence reads CASTLYRDRDDNEQFF.